These 30 T cell receptor beta chains share one sample of origin, sequenced in a study of long-term antiretroviral therapy in people with HIV. This was the immunoSEQ v3.0 assay at survey level. Data came from immunoSEQ multiplex PCR; TCRdb stores just in-frame clones and leaves some out. The data show approximately 26,000 clones, with 91% seen just once and around 4.2% held by the top ten. This sample comprised unsorted PBMCs, obtained 3.1 years after starting antiretroviral therapy. These receptors were taken from a man younger than 35 with HIV.

The chain carries TRBV7-9 and TRBJ1-1; D is uncertain. V dropped 1 base and J dropped 3 bases, with 9 bases sitting between them. From germline, CDR1 is SEHNR and CDR2 FQNEAQ (reference sequence). The CDR3 sequence is 14 residues long. The CDR3 here is CASSLGLTDTEAFF. Written as DNA, the CDR3 is TGTGCCAGCAGCTTAGGGCTAACGGACACTGAAGCTTTCTTT.

The chain combines TRBV21-1 with TRBJ2-7; the table's D gene call, TRBD1, was not cross checked with the DNA. TRBV21-1 is a known pseudogene. The CDR3 contains 15 residues. The CDR3 loop reads CASSKGGEGANEQYF. CDR3 sequence (DNA): TGTGCCAGCAGCAAAGGTGGTGAGGGGGCGAACGAGCAGTACTTC.

The rearrangement uses TRBV6-8 and TRBJ2-3, with a weak D call TRBD2 (6 bases). This CDR3 region has 13 residues. Germline CDR1 is MNHGY and CDR2 is SAAAGT. Trimming removed 7 bases at V and 7 bases at J, with 15 bases between. The CDR3 DNA sequence: TGTGCCAGCATCCGGGGGAGCGGCAATACGCAGTATTTT. Its translation is CASIRGSGNTQYF.

The chain is built from TRBV18 and TRBJ1-5; 7 bases are a match to TRBD1. Looked up from germline, CDR1 is KGHSH and CDR2 is LQKENI. CDR3 length: 14 amino acids. V dropped 5 bases and J dropped 15; count of bases not matched to a gene: 16. Written as DNA, the CDR3 is TGTGCCAGCTCAGCGGACAGGTCCCTTCAGCCGTGGCATTTT. This translates into CASSADRSLQPWHF.

The V call is TRBV6-6, the J call TRBJ1-1, with D possibly TRBD1 on 6 matching bases. Germline CDR1 and CDR2: MNHNY and SVGAGI (reference sequence). The CDR3 is 16 residues long. V lost 2 bases to trimming and J lost 3 bases, with 16 bases between them. CDR3 loop: CASSYPMDSVDTEAFF. CDR3 nucleotides: TGTGCCAGCAGTTACCCTATGGACAGTGTGGACACTGAAGCTTTCTTT.

This clone was observed a single time. The chain employs TRBV28 and TRBJ1-5; D perhaps matches TRBD1 (5 bases). CDR3 length equals 15 residues. From germline, CDR1 is MDHEN and CDR2 SYDVKM. V was clipped by 1 base and J by 2 bases, with 9 bases between them. The CDR3 sequence: CASSLSREGNQPQHF. Written as DNA, the CDR3 is TGTGCCAGCAGTTTATCCAGGGAGGGCAATCAGCCCCAGCATTTT.

The chain uses TRBV15 and TRBJ2-7; 7 nucleotides agree with TRBD2. Per the germline V gene, CDR1 is LNHNV and CDR2 is YYDKDF (reference sequence). J was trimmed by 3 bases and V by 0 bases; bases with no gene match: 5. There are 15 residues in the CDR3. This chain's CDR3 is CATSRDVGGGYEQYF. CDR3 bases: TGTGCCACCAGCAGAGATGTGGGGGGGGGCTACGAGCAGTACTTC.

The chain has TRBV7-2 and TRBJ2-5; D may be TRBD2 (6 bases). V lost 5 bases and J lost 5, with 12 bases in between. Germline values: CDR1 SGHTA, CDR2 FQGNSA. The CDR3 has 13 amino acids. CDR3 loop: CASSPGGWETQYF. The CDR3 region has the DNA TGTGCCAGCAGCCCCGGGGGATGGGAGACCCAGTACTTC.

The chain employs TRBV6-6 and TRBJ1-4; D might be TRBD1 (5 bases). CDR1 is MNHNY and CDR2 is SVGAGI in the germline V gene (reference sequence). V lost 2 bases and J lost 8, with 18 bases in between. The CDR3 totals 16 residues. The CDR3 loop is CASSYRGGGSGEKLFF. In DNA, the CDR3 is TGTGCCAGCAGTTACAGGGGCGGGGGATCCGGAGAAAAACTGTTTTTT.

The chain employs TRBV7-9 and TRBJ2-4; D perhaps matches TRBD1 (6 bases). Germline CDR1 SEHNR, CDR2 FQNEAQ (reference sequence). The CDR3 runs to 18 residues. V was trimmed by 5 bases and J by 0 bases, leaving 20 bases between them. The CDR3 is CASSLETPGQLAKNIQYF. CDR3 nucleotides: TGTGCCAGCAGCCTGGAAACGCCGGGACAACTAGCCAAAAACATTCAGTACTTC.

V usage is TRBV19 and J usage is TRBJ1-1; D not resolved. Deletions cut 10 bases from V and 5 bases from J, with 23 bases between. There are 15 residues in the CDR3. The V gene's germline CDR1 is LNHDA and CDR2 SQIVND (reference sequence). CDR3 region: CATTDPYPSRTEAFF. As DNA, the CDR3 is TGTGCCACCACCGACCCCTACCCCAGTAGGACTGAAGCTTTCTTT.

This clone showed up just a few times. The chain carries TRBV5-1 and TRBJ1-5, with 7 nucleotides matching TRBD1. From germline, CDR1 is SGHRS and CDR2 YFSETQ. This CDR3 spans 14 amino acids. The ends lost 5 bases at V and 3 bases at J; junction bases unmatched: 5. The CDR3 DNA reads as TGCGCCAGCAGTCAGGGGGACTCCAATCAGCCCCAGCATTTT. Encoded protein: CASSQGDSNQPQHF. Full variable domain (remainder filled in from reference TRBV5-1 and TRBJ1-5): KAGVTQTPRYLIKTRGQQVTLSCSPISGHRSVSWYQQTPGQGLQFLFEYFSETQRNKGNFPGRFSGRQFSNSRSEMNVSTLELGDSALYLCASSQGDSNQPQHFGDGTRLSIL.

The chain employs TRBV13 and TRBJ2-3; D ambiguous. Germline loops: CDR1 PRHDT, CDR2 FYEKMQ (reference sequence). V was shortened by 6 bases and J by 0 bases, with 28 bases between the two germline ends. This CDR3 is built from 20 residues. The CDR3 sequence: CASSSLRLGLESTSTDTQYF. CDR3 nucleotide sequence: TGTGCCAGCAGTTCCCTTCGCCTTGGCCTGGAATCAACTAGCACAGATACGCAGTATTTT.

J is TRBJ1-6 and V is TRBV7-6, with unresolved D. V lost 2 bases and J 7 bases, leaving 9 bases between the germline ends. The CDR3 contains 14 residues. Germline V gene lookup returns CDR1 SGHVS and CDR2 FNYEAQ. CDR3: CASSLKGRNSPLHF. DNA of the CDR3: TGTGCCAGCAGCTTAAAAGGGCGGAATTCACCCCTCCACTTT.

This clone has a single count. The rearrangement uses TRBV6-5 and TRBJ2-7; 9 bases align to TRBD2. V lost 2 bases and J lost 6; bases outside the gene matches: 11. Germline loops: CDR1 MNHEY, CDR2 SVGAGI. The CDR3 runs to 16 residues. The CDR3 DNA sequence: TGTGCCAGCAGTTACGCCAGGGGGACTAGCCCTGGCGAGCAGTACTTC. Protein product: CASSYARGTSPGEQYF.

The chain combines TRBV30 with TRBJ2-5; D is unclear. The ends were cut back, 4 bases at V and 2 bases at J, with 8 bases in the middle. Germline CDR1 reads GTSNPN; CDR2 reads SVGIG (reference sequence). CDR3 length: 12 residues. The CDR3 protein is CAWIQNQETQYF. Written as DNA, the CDR3 is TGTGCCTGGATTCAGAATCAAGAGACCCAGTACTTC.

This clone has a single count. The V and J genes are TRBV18 and TRBJ2-4; 10 positions agree with TRBD2. This CDR3 comprises 13 residues. V gave up 6 bases and J gave up 6 bases; unmatched junction bases: 2. Germline assignment: CDR1 KGHSH and CDR2 LQKENI. In DNA, the CDR3 is TGTGCCAGCTCCCCTAGCGGGGGAAACATTCAGTACTTC. Encoded protein: CASSPSGGNIQYF.

As DNA, the CDR3 is TGTGCCAGTAGTTATCGACAGGTTTACCAAGAGACCCAGTACTTC. Its protein product is CASSYRQVYQETQYF. The genes are TRBV19 and TRBJ2-5, with a tentative D call TRBD1 (6 bases). V shed 5 bases and J shed 0 bases, with 13 bases lying between them. Germline CDR1 is LNHDA and CDR2 is SQIVND (reference sequence). This CDR3 region has 15 residues. Based on the CDR3 plus reference TRBV19 and TRBJ2-5, the full variable domain is DGGITQSPKYLFRKEGQNVTLSCEQNLNHDAMYWYRQDPGQGLRLIYYSQIVNDFQKGDIAEGYSVSREKKESFPLTVTSAQKNPTAFYLCASSYRQVYQETQYFGPGTRLLVL.

The rearrangement links TRBV7-8 to TRBJ1-1; no clear D gene. V lost 2 bases, J lost 0 bases, and 4 bases lay in between. From germline, CDR1 is SGHVS and CDR2 FQNEAQ. There are 13 residues in the CDR3. The CDR3 loop is CASSLYLNTEAFF. DNA of the CDR3: TGTGCCAGCAGCTTATACCTGAACACTGAAGCTTTCTTT.

The chain carries TRBV28 and TRBJ2-7; 8 bases are shared with TRBD1. Germline V gene lookup returns CDR1 MDHEN and CDR2 SYDVKM. The CDR3 consists of 14 residues. V lost 3 bases to trimming and J lost 1 base; unmatched junction nucleotides: 2. CDR3 region: CASSFQGASYEQYF. The CDR3 DNA follows: TGTGCCAGCAGTTTCCAGGGGGCTTCCTACGAGCAGTACTTC.

The chain links TRBV27 to TRBJ2-1; 7 nucleotides line up with TRBD2. CDR1 is MNHEY and CDR2 is SMNVEV in the germline V gene (reference sequence). CDR3 length: 15 residues. Germline trimming cut 4 bases from V and 4 bases from J; bases unmatched to any gene: 7. CDR3 amino acids: CASSSSGSRYNEQFF. The CDR3 DNA is TGTGCCAGCAGTTCTAGCGGATCGAGATACAATGAGCAGTTCTTC.

This chain links TRBV4-2 with TRBJ2-2; D call uncertain. The CDR3 length is 14 residues. Germline V lookup: CDR1 LGHNA, CDR2 YNFKEQ. Between the trimmed V and J ends, which lost 1 base and 1 base, there was a span of 4 bases. CDR3 loop: CASSQAGNTGELFF. CDR3 nucleotide sequence: TGTGCCAGCAGCCAAGCTGGGAACACCGGGGAGCTGTTTTTT.

The CDR3 region is CASTGTSGWETQYF. The CDR3 DNA reads TGTGCCAGCACCGGGACTAGCGGGTGGGAGACCCAGTACTTC. The chain has TRBV6-6 and TRBJ2-5, with 12 bases identical to TRBD2. V was pared by 7 bases and J by 5 bases, with 5 bases of the junction left unmatched. The length of the CDR3 is 14 residues. The V gene's germline CDR1 is MNHNY and CDR2 SVGAGI (reference sequence).

The V call is TRBV11-2, the J call TRBJ2-5; D not resolved. The germline V gene has CDR1 SGHAT and CDR2 FQNNGV. Trimming removed 4 bases at V and 5 bases at J, with 2 bases between. This CDR3 spans 10 amino acids. The CDR3 DNA follows: TGTGCCAGCAGCTCGGAGACCCAGTACTTC. It encodes CASSSETQYF.

The chain uses TRBV10-3 and TRBJ1-2; 7 nucleotides agree with TRBD1. Trimming at V came to 10 bases and at J to 11 bases, leaving 16 bases not matched to a gene. The V gene's germline CDR1 is ENHRY and CDR2 SYGVKD. This CDR3 has 13 residues. This CDR3 reads CATLQGPQYSYTF. The DNA of the CDR3 is TGTGCCACACTACAGGGGCCTCAATATAGTTACACCTTC.

The chain has TRBV13 and TRBJ2-1; a possible D gene is TRBD2 (5 bases). The V end was cut by 7 bases, the J end by 0 bases, with 16 bases between. CDR1 PRHDT and CDR2 FYEKMQ come from the germline V gene (reference sequence). The CDR3 contains 16 residues. In DNA form, the CDR3 reads TGTGCCAGCAACCAACTAGTCCAACCCTCCTACAATGAGCAGTTCTTC. Amino acid sequence: CASNQLVQPSYNEQFF.

This sequence joins TRBV15 and TRBJ2-2; tentatively, D is TRBD2 (6 bases). Germline lookup yields CDR1 LNHNV and CDR2 YYDKDF (reference sequence). The CDR3 has 14 amino acids. Trimming pared 8 bases from V and 6 bases from J, leaving 16 bases between. CDR3 region: CATGRRERAGELFF. The CDR3 DNA reads as TGTGCCACCGGACGTCGGGAGCGGGCCGGGGAGCTGTTTTTT.

This clone appeared once. The J gene is TRBJ2-1, the V gene TRBV6-9; TRBD2 matches 10 bases. This CDR3 contains 16 residues. Germline V gene data show CDR1 as MNHGY and CDR2 as SVAAGI. Losses at the gene ends were 8 bases for V and 4 bases for J; bases not matched to a gene: 11. CDR3 in amino acids: CASRRASGSPYNEQFF. CDR3 sequence (DNA): TGTGCCAGCCGTAGGGCTAGCGGGAGCCCTTACAATGAGCAGTTCTTC.

V gene TRBV25-1 combines with J gene TRBJ2-7; tentatively, D is TRBD1 or TRBD2 (5 bases each). This CDR3 spans 16 amino acids. Trimming took off 3 bases at V and 3 bases at J, with 18 bases between the two ends. Germline V lookup: CDR1 MGHDK, CDR2 SYGVNS. This chain's CDR3 is CASSESQPGRLYEQYF. In DNA, the CDR3 is TGTGCCAGCAGTGAGTCCCAACCGGGGCGACTCTACGAGCAGTACTTC.

This rearrangement joins TRBV5-4 to TRBJ2-5, with TRBD2 as a possible D gene (6 bases). Trimming took 1 base from V and 5 from J, leaving 15 bases between them. The CDR3 totals 15 residues. The V gene's germline CDR1 is SGHNT and CDR2 YYREEE (reference sequence). The CDR3 loop reads CASSLPRGAGETQYF. The CDR3 bases are TGTGCCAGCAGCTTGCCCCGCGGGGCGGGGGAGACCCAGTACTTC. The full variable domain, its missing parts supplied by reference TRBV5-4 and TRBJ2-5, is ETGVTQSPTHLIKTRGQQVTLRCSSQSGHNTVSWYQQALGQGPQFIFQYYREEENGRGNFPPRFSGLQFPNYSSELNVNALELDDSALYLCASSLPRGAGETQYFGPGTRLLVL.